This T cell receptor (beta chain) was identified during a study of lymphopenia after photon versus proton radiotherapy. Study-level points and caveats: Only patients who died were analyzed for survival; proton advantage is unproven.

Germline V lookup: CDR1 KGHSH, CDR2 LQKENI. There are 15 residues in the CDR3. V was pared by 6 bases and J by 9 bases, with 11 bases of the junction left unmatched. Comments on this clone: No antigen is known for it.

Clones were sequenced by immunoSEQ multiplex PCR, and TCRdb holds only the in-frame ones, with some missing. The sample consists of 25,000 to 30,000 clones, over 85% of them appearing once. The chain links TRBV18 to TRBJ2-1; 10 nucleotides line up with TRBD1. The origin of this receptor is a woman aged 45-65 years with cholangiocarcinoma. The source material was peripheral blood, sampled from a patient treated with photon-based radiotherapy. The CDR3 sequence: CASSPGQGKQGEQFF. CDR3 sequence (DNA): TGTGCCAGCTCCCCGGGACAGGGGAAGCAGGGTGAGCAGTTCTTC.